The rows below give T cell receptor beta chains drawn from one sample of a study of circulating CD8 cells and anti-PD-1 response in melanoma. TCRdb passed the reads through MiXCR, listing each CDR3 protein once. The sample consists of about 310 distinct CDR3 sequences, almost 10% of them appearing once. The source was CD8+ T cells from PBMCs, collected at baseline or after one month of anti-PD-1 therapy (not recorded which). These receptors all come from a human donor with melanoma. Both conserved end residues are trimmed from each CDR3.

cdr3_length: 12; j_call: TRBJ2-7; v_call: TRBV4-2; cdr3_aa: ASGYGGPTYEQY
cdr3_length: 13; j_call: TRBJ1-1; v_call: TRBV7-3; cdr3_aa: ASSLTVGENTEAF
cdr3_length: 11; j_call: TRBJ2-1; v_call: TRBV2; cdr3_aa: ASSGPSYNEQF
cdr3_length: 13; j_call: TRBJ2-3; v_call: TRBV20-1; cdr3_aa: SARDLAGITDTQY
cdr3_length: 11; j_call: TRBJ2-5; v_call: TRBV2; cdr3_aa: ASSVLIQETQY
cdr3_length: 11; j_call: TRBJ2-7; v_call: TRBV10-2; cdr3_aa: ASSEGITYEQY
cdr3_length: 12; j_call: TRBJ1-1; v_call: TRBV4-1; cdr3_aa: ASSQDYYGGKES
cdr3_length: 16; j_call: TRBJ2-1; v_call: TRBV3-1; cdr3_aa: ASSGPSSTGFTYNEQF
cdr3_length: 11; j_call: TRBJ2-7; v_call: TRBV19; cdr3_aa: ASRPGPDYEQY
cdr3_length: 12; j_call: TRBJ2-2; v_call: TRBV18; cdr3_aa: ASSTWGDTGELF
cdr3_length: 13; j_call: TRBJ1-2; v_call: TRBV7-9; cdr3_aa: ASSPWGGSTYGYT
cdr3_length: 14; j_call: TRBJ2-3; v_call: TRBV29-1; cdr3_aa: SVEGGGYRGTDTQY
cdr3_length: 15; j_call: TRBJ2-2; v_call: TRBV12-3/TRBV12-4; cdr3_aa: ASSTFRAIQNTGELF
cdr3_length: 11; j_call: TRBJ2-7; v_call: TRBV11-2; cdr3_aa: ASRTSRSYEQY
cdr3_length: 12; j_call: TRBJ2-5; v_call: TRBV2; cdr3_aa: ASSEPSDVRTQY
cdr3_length: 13; j_call: TRBJ2-3; v_call: TRBV2; cdr3_aa: ASAVDGTGKDTQY
cdr3_length: 12; j_call: TRBJ2-2; v_call: TRBV3-1; cdr3_aa: ASKLGQGTGELF
cdr3_length: 11; j_call: TRBJ2-1; v_call: TRBV19; cdr3_aa: ASSGAGANEQF
cdr3_length: 13; j_call: TRBJ2-7; v_call: TRBV10-3; cdr3_aa: AISDPRQGVYEQY
cdr3_length: 13; j_call: TRBJ2-7; v_call: TRBV6-5; cdr3_aa: ASSYLSEGPYEQY
cdr3_length: 13; j_call: TRBJ1-2; v_call: TRBV19; cdr3_aa: ASSYIAGLIYGYT
cdr3_length: 11; j_call: TRBJ2-1; v_call: TRBV19; cdr3_aa: ASSGIWGNEQF
cdr3_length: 13; j_call: TRBJ2-1; v_call: TRBV7-3; cdr3_aa: ASSPDGTGGNEQF
cdr3_length: 12; j_call: TRBJ1-5; v_call: TRBV10-2; cdr3_aa: ASSGGPSNQPQH
cdr3_length: 9; j_call: TRBJ2-7; v_call: TRBV2; cdr3_aa: ASSPAGEQY
cdr3_length: 11; j_call: TRBJ2-2; v_call: TRBV19; cdr3_aa: ASSIVPTGELF
cdr3_length: 12; j_call: TRBJ1-1; v_call: TRBV6-2/TRBV6-3; cdr3_aa: ASSRDGGNTEAF
cdr3_length: 10; j_call: TRBJ2-5; v_call: TRBV28; cdr3_aa: ASTSGRETQY
cdr3_length: 13; j_call: TRBJ2-1; v_call: TRBV19; cdr3_aa: ASSIVNGGRNEQF
cdr3_length: 13; j_call: TRBJ2-1; v_call: TRBV20-1; cdr3_aa: SASQTSGGYNEQF
cdr3_length: 14; j_call: TRBJ2-7; v_call: TRBV10-3; cdr3_aa: AISESRYLSSYEQY
cdr3_length: 14; j_call: TRBJ2-5; v_call: TRBV20-1; cdr3_aa: SARLSGPNGPETQY
cdr3_length: 11; j_call: TRBJ2-1; v_call: TRBV7-9; cdr3_aa: AMGEVGKDEQF
cdr3_length: 12; j_call: TRBJ1-2; v_call: TRBV29-1; cdr3_aa: SVSLTAPNYGYT
cdr3_length: 10; j_call: TRBJ2-3; v_call: TRBV29-1; cdr3_aa: SVGTDEHTQY
cdr3_length: 13; j_call: TRBJ2-1; v_call: TRBV20-1; cdr3_aa: SASQTSGGYNEQL
cdr3_length: 14; j_call: TRBJ1-2; v_call: TRBV7-2; cdr3_aa: ASSPMGLLANYGYT
cdr3_length: 12; j_call: TRBJ2-2; v_call: TRBV27; cdr3_aa: ASSLYGEGGELF
cdr3_length: 15; j_call: TRBJ2-1; v_call: TRBV19; cdr3_aa: ASSIAALQGAYNEQF
cdr3_length: 11; j_call: TRBJ2-7; v_call: TRBV5-4; cdr3_aa: ASSRRGRYEQY
cdr3_length: 12; j_call: TRBJ1-1; v_call: TRBV4-1; cdr3_aa: ASSPPRGQSEAF
cdr3_length: 11; j_call: TRBJ2-3; v_call: TRBV29-1; cdr3_aa: SASGTGIDTQY
cdr3_length: 14; j_call: TRBJ2-3; v_call: TRBV12-3/TRBV12-4; cdr3_aa: ASSPAGTGTTDTQY
cdr3_length: 11; j_call: TRBJ2-7; v_call: TRBV2; cdr3_aa: ASSAGGGNEQY
cdr3_length: 11; j_call: TRBJ1-1; v_call: TRBV29-1; cdr3_aa: SIISPWGTEAF
cdr3_length: 11; j_call: TRBJ2-1; v_call: TRBV19; cdr3_aa: ASSITEDNEQF
cdr3_length: 12; j_call: TRBJ2-2; v_call: TRBV7-3; cdr3_aa: ASSFGLGTGELF
cdr3_length: 12; j_call: TRBJ2-7; v_call: TRBV2; cdr3_aa: ASGRDTLTNEQY
cdr3_length: 10; j_call: TRBJ2-5; v_call: TRBV20-1; cdr3_aa: SARGLGETQY
cdr3_length: 13; j_call: TRBJ2-3; v_call: TRBV5-4; cdr3_aa: ASSGGTGAIDTQY
cdr3_length: 12; j_call: TRBJ1-5; v_call: TRBV19; cdr3_aa: ASTPTGLGQPQH
cdr3_length: 11; j_call: TRBJ1-1; v_call: TRBV10-3; cdr3_aa: AISEAGATEAF
cdr3_length: 10; j_call: TRBJ2-7; v_call: TRBV29-1; cdr3_aa: SAGTGTYEQY
cdr3_length: 12; j_call: TRBJ2-2; v_call: TRBV19; cdr3_aa: ASCGTANTGERF
cdr3_length: 10; j_call: TRBJ2-1; v_call: TRBV29-1; cdr3_aa: SGLADGYEQF
cdr3_length: 13; j_call: TRBJ2-7; v_call: TRBV27; cdr3_aa: ASSSFGTGGYEQY
cdr3_length: 13; j_call: TRBJ2-7; v_call: TRBV19; cdr3_aa: ASSPTAAGAYEQY
cdr3_length: 13; j_call: TRBJ2-3; v_call: TRBV20-1; cdr3_aa: SATDPRGGPDTQY
cdr3_length: 11; j_call: TRBJ1-1; v_call: TRBV13; cdr3_aa: ASSVTGRTEAF